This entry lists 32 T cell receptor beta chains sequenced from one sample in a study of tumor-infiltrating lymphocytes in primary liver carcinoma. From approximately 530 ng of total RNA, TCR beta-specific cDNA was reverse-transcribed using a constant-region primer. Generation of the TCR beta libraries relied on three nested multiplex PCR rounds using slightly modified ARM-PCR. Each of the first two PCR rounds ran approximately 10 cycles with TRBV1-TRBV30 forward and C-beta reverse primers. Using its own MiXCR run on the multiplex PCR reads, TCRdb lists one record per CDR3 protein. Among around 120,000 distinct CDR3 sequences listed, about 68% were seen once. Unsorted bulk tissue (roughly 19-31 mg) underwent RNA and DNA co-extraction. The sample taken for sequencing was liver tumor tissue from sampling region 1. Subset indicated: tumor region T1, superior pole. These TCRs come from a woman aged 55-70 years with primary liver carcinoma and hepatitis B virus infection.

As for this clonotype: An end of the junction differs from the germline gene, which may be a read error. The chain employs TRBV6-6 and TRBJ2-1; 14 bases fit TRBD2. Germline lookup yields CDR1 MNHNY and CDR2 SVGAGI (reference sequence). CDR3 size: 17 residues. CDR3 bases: TGTACCAGCAGTGCCGGGACTAGCGGGAGCTGGGTCGATGAACAGTTCTTC. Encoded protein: CTSSAGTSGSWVDEQFF.

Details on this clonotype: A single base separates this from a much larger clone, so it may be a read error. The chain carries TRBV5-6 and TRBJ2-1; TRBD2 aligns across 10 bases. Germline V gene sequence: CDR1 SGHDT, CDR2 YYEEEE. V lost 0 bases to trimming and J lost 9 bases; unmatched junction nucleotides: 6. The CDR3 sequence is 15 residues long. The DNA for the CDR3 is TGTGCCAGCAGCTTGGGCCGACTAGCGGGCACTGAGCAGTTCTTC. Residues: CASSLGRLAGTEQFF.

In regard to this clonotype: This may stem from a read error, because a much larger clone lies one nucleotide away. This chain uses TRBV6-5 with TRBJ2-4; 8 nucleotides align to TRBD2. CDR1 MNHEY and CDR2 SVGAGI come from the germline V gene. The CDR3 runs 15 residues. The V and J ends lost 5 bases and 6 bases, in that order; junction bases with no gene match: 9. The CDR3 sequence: CASSPIGTRRNIQYF. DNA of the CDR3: TGTGCCAGCAGTCCGATCGGGACTAGGAGAAACATTCAGTACTTC.

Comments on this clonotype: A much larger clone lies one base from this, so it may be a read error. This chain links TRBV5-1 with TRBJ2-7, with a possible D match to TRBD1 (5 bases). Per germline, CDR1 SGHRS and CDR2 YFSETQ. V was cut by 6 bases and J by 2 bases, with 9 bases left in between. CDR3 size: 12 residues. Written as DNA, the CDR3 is TGCGCCAGCATCTCAGGGACCTACGAGCAGTACTTC. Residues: CASISGTYEQYF.

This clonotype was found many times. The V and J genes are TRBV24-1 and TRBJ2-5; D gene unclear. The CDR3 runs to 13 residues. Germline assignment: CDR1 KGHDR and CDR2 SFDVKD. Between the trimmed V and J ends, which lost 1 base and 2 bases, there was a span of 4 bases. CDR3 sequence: CATSDFNQETQYF. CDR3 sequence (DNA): TGTGCCACCAGTGATTTCAATCAAGAGACCCAGTACTTC.

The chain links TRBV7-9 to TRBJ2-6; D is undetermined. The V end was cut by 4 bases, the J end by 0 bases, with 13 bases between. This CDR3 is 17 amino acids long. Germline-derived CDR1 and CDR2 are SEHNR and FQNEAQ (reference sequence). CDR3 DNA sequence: TGTGCCAGCAGCTATCGTGACACCACCTCTGGGGCCAACGTCCTGACTTTC. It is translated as CASSYRDTTSGANVLTF.

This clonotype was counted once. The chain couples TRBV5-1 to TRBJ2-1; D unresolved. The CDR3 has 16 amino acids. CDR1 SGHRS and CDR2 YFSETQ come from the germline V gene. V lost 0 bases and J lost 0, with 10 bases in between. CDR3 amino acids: CASSLDQAASYNEQFF. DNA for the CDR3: TGCGCCAGCAGCTTGGATCAGGCGGCCTCCTACAATGAGCAGTTCTTC.

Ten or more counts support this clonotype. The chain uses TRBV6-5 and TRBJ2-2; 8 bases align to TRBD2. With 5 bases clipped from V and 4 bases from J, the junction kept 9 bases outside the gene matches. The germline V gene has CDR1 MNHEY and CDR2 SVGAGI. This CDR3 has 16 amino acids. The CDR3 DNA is TGTGCCAGCAGTGCCTCCGGGACTAGGTCCACCGGGGAGCTGTTTTTT. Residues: CASSASGTRSTGELFF.

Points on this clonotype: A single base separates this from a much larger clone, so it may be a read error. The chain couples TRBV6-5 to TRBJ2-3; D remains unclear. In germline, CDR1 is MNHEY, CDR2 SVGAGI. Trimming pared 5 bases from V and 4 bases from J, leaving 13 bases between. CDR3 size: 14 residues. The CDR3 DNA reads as TGTGCCAGCAGTCGCACCGCGGCCGCAGATACGCAGTATTTT. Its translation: CASSRTAAADTQYF.

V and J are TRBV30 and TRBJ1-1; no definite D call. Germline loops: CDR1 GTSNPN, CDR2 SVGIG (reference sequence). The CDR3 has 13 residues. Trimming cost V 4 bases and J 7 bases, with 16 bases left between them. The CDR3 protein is CAWIDMGSLEAFF. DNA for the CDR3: TGTGCCTGGATAGACATGGGTAGCCTTGAAGCTTTCTTT.

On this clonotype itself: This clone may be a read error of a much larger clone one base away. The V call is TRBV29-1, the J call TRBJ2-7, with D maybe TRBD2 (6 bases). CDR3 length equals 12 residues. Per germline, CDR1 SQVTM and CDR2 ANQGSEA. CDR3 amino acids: CSGGEPSYVQYF. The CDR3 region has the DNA TGCAGCGGGGGGGAACCTTCCTACGTGCAGTACTTC.

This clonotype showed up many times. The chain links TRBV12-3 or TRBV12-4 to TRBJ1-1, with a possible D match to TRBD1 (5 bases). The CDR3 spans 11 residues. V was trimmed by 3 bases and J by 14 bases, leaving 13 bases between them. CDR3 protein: CASSFGQGRFF. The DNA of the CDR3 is TGTGCCAGCAGTTTCGGGCAGGGACGGTTCTTT.

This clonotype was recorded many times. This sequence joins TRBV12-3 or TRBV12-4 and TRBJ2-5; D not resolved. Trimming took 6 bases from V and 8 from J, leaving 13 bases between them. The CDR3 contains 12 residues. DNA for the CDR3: TGTGCCAGCAGGGACCGCCCGGGTACCCAGTACTTC. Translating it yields CASRDRPGTQYF.

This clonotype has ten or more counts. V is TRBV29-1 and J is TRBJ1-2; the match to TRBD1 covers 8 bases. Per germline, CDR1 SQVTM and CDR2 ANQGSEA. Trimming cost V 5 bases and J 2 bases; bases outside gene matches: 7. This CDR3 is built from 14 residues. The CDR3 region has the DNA TGCAGCGTTCCTGACAGGGGCGTCAACTATGGCTACACCTTC. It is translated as CSVPDRGVNYGYTF.

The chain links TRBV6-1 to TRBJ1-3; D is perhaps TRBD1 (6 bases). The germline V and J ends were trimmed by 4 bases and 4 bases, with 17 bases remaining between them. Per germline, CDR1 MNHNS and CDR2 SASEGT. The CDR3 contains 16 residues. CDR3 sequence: CASSGFVGQLGNTIYF. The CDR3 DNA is TGTGCCAGCAGTGGCTTCGTTGGACAGCTCGGAAACACCATATATTTT.

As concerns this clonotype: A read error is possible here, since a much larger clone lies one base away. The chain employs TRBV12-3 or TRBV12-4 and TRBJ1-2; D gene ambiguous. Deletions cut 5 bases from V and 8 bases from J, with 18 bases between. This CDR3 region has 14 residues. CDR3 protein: CASSIRHGGEGYTF. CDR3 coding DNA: TGTGCCAGCAGTATTCGACACGGTGGAGAGGGCTACACCTTC.

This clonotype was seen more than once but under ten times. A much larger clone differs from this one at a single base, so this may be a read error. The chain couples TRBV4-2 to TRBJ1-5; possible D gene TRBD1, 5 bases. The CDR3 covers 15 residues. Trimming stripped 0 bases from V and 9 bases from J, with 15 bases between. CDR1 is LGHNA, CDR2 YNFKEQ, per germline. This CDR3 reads CASSQEGQGDRPQHF. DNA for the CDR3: TGTGCCAGCAGCCAAGAAGGTCAAGGGGATCGGCCCCAGCATTTT.

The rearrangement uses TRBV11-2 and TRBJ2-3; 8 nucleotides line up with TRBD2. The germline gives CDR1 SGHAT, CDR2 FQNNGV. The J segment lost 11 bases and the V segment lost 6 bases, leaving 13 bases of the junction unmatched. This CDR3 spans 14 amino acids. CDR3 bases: TGTGCCAGCAGGCCGTGGACTAGCACAAATATGCAGTATTTT. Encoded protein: CASRPWTSTNMQYF.

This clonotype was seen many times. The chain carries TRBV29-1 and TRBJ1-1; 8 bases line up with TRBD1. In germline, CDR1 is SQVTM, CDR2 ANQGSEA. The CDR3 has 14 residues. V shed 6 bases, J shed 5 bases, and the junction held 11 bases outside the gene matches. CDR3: CSVTDRGRGTEAFF. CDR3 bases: TGCAGCGTGACCGACAGGGGACGAGGGACTGAAGCTTTCTTT.

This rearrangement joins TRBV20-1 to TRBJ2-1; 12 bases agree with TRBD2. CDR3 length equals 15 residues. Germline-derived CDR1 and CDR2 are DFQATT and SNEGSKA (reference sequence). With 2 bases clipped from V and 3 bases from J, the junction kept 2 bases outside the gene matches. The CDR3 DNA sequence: TGCAGTGCTAGATCGACTAGCGGGAGCTACAATGAGCAGTTCTTC. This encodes CSARSTSGSYNEQFF.

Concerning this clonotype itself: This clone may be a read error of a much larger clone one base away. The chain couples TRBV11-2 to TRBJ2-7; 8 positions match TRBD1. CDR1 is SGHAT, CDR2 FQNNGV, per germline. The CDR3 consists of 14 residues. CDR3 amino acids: CDSSQNRGYHEQYF. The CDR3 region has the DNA TGTGACAGCAGCCAGAACAGGGGGTACCACGAGCAGTACTTC.

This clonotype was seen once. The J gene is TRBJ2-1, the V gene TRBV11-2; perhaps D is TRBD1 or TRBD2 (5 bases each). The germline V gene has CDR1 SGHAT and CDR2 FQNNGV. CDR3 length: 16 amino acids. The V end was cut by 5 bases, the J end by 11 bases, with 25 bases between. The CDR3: CASSPRDPSSYDKQFF. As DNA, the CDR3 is TGTGCCAGCAGCCCCCGGGACCCGAGCTCCTACGATAAGCAGTTCTTC.

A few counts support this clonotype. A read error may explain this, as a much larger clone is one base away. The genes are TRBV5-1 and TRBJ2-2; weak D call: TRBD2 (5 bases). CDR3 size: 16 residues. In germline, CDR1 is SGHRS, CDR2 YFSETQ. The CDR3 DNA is TGCGCCAGCAGTCCTCAACTCACTGCGAACACCGGGGAGCCGTTTTTT. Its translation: CASSPQLTANTGEPFF.

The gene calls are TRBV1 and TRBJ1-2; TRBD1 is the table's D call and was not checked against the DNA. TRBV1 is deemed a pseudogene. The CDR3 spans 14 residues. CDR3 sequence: CTSSQDGGSEGYTF. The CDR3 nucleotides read TGCACTAGCAGCCAAGATGGGGGGTCTGAAGGCTACACCTTC.

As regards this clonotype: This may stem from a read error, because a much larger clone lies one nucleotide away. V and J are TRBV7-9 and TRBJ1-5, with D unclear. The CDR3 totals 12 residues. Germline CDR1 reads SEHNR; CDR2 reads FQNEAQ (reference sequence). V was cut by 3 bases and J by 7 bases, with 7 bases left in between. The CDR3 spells CASSLESQPQHF. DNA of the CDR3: TGTGCCAGCAGCTTGGAGTCCCAGCCCCAGCATTTT.

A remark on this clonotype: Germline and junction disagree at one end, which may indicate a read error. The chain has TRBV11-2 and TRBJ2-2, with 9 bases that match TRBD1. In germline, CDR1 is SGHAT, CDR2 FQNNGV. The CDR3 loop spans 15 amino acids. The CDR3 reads CASSLGQGYIGELFF. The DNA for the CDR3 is TGCGCCAGCAGCTTGGGACAGGGATACATCGGGGAGCTGTTTTTT.

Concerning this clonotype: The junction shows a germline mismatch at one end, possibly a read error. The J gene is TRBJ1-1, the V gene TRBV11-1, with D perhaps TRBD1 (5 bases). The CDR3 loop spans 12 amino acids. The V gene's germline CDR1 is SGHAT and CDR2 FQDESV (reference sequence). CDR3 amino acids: CTSSSQATEAFF. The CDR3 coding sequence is TGTACCAGCAGCTCACAGGCGACTGAAGCTTTCTTT.

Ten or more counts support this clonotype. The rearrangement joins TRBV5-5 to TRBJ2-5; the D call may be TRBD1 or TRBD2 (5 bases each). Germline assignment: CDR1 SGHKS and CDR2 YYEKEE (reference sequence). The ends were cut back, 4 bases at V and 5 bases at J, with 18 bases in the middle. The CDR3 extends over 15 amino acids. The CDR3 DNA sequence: TGTGCCAGCAGCCCCGTCGTGGAGGCAGGGGAGACCCAGTACTTC. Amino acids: CASSPVVEAGETQYF.

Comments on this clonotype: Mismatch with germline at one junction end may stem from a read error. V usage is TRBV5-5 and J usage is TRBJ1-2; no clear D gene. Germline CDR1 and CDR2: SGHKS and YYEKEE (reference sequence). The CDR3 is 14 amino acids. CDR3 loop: CDSSLADGILDYTF. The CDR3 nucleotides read TGTGACAGCAGCTTGGCCGACGGGATACTTGACTACACCTTC.

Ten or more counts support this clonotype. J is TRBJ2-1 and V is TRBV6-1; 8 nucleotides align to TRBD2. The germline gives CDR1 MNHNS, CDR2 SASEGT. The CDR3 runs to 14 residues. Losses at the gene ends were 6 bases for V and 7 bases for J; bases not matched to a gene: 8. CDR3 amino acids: CASREPGLVNEQFF. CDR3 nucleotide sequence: TGTGCCAGCAGGGAACCGGGACTAGTAAATGAGCAGTTCTTC.

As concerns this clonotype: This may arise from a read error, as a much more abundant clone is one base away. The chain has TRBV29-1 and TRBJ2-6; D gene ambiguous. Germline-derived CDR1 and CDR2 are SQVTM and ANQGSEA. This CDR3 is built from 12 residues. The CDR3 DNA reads TGCAGCGTTGGGTCTGGGACCAACGTCCTGACTTTC. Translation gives CSVGSGTNVLTF.

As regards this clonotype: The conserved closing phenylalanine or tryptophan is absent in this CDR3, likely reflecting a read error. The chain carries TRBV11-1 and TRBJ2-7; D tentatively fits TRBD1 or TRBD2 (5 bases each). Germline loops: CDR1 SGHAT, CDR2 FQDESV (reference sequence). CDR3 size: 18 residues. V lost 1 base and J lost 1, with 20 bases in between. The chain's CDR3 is CASSLERLRGPRSYEQYL. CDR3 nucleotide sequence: TGTGCCAGCAGCTTAGAGAGGTTGAGGGGCCCCAGGTCCTACGAGCAGTACCTC.